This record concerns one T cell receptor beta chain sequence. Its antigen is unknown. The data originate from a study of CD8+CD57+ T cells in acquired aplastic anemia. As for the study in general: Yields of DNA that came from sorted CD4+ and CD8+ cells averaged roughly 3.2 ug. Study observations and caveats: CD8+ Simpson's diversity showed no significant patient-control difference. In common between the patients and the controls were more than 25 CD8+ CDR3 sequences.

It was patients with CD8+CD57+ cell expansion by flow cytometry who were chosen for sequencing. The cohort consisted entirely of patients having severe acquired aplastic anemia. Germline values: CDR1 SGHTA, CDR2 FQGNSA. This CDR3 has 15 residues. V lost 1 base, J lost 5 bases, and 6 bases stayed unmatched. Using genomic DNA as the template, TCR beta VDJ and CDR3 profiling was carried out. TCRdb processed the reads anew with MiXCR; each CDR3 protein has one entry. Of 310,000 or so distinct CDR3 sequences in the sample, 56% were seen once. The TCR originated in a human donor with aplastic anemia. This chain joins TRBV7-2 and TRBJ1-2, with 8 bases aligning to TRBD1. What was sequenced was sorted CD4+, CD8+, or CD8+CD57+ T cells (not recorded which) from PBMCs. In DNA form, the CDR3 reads TGTGCCAGCAGCTTAGGCCAGGGGGCTCAGTATGGCTACACCTTC. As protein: CASSLGQGAQYGYTF. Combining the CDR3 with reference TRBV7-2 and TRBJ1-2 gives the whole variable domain GAGVSQSPSNKVTEKGKDVELRCDPISGHTALYWYRQSLGQGLEFLIYFQGNSAPDKSGLPSDRFSAERTGGSVSTLTIQRTQQEDSAVYLCASSLGQGAQYGYTFGSGTRLTVV.